This TCR beta chain was observed in a study of read filtering for tumor transcriptome and immune sequencing. Overall study: By R-ISS, stages I, II and III held about 8, 15 and 7 patients. After DNase treatment, RNA was made into whole-transcriptome libraries. Study-level findings and limits: Single-read clonotypes: roughly 86% of IR-seq clonotypes (about 4% of reads), 74.6% of RNA-seq clonotypes (approximately 45% of reads).

The sample holds many counts of this clonotype. The antigen is undetermined. The CDR3 length is 14 residues. Germline values: CDR1 SQVTM, CDR2 ANQGSEA. Trimming removed 5 bases from V and 6 bases from J; junction bases left unmatched: 2. Molecular barcoded adaptors covering alpha/delta and beta/gamma chains were used on 400 to 450 ng RNA. Each CDR3 protein is one row after TCRdb ran MiXCR on the reads. The repertoire includes 20,000 to 25,000 distinct CDR3 sequences, roughly an eighth of them detected once, and around 66% sits in the top ten. Every patient had bone marrow sampled while the disease was active.

The sequence came from a donor older than 35 with multiple myeloma. Material: a population of CD138-negative cells sorted from bone marrow. The V and J genes are TRBV29-1 and TRBJ2-1; 15 bases are shared with TRBD2. DNA of the CDR3: TGCAGCGTTCCGGGACTAGCGGGAGGCAATGAGCAGTTCTTC. As protein: CSVPGLAGGNEQFF.